This section outlines one T cell receptor beta chain sequence together with its context. The antigen remains undetermined. PCR amplification relied on 60 Vbeta primers (plus 13 Jbeta primers). The table came from immunoSEQ multiplex PCR; TCRdb's copy has only in-frame clones and leaves some out. The repertoire holds approximately 130,000 clones, approximately 85% seen once, with around 1.7% in the top ten. This sample is part of a study of cytomegalovirus exposure and HLA in healthy donors. The study's findings and limits: The study recorded 150 to 200 TCR beta chains that were cytomegalovirus-associated. In a later analysis, parvovirus B19, influenza, CMV and Epstein-Barr virus appeared linked to several top co-occurrence clusters. Accurate prediction of most subjects' HLA-A and HLA-B alleles from TCR beta sequences was reported.

The sequence came from a boy between 10 and 17 years old in good health and CMV-seronegative. Source material: PBMCs.

The CDR3 coding sequence is TGTGCCAGCAGCTTACGGGGGGACGGCTACACCTTC. This gives the protein CASSLRGDGYTF. The genes are TRBV13 and TRBJ1-2, with D possibly TRBD1 on 5 matching bases. This CDR3 spans 12 amino acids. Germline values: CDR1 PRHDT, CDR2 FYEKMQ (reference sequence). Deletions cut 2 bases from V and 8 bases from J, with 9 bases between. Variable domain in full (rest from reference TRBV13 and TRBJ1-2): AAGVIQSPRHLIKEKRETATLKCYPIPRHDTVYWYQQGPGQDPQFLISFYEKMQSDKGSIPDRFSAQQFSDYHSELNMSSLELGDSALYFCASSLRGDGYTFGSGTRLTVV.